This T cell receptor beta chain was obtained from a study of human T cells and chemical hapten exposure. For the study at large: Patch tests containing 0.01% DPC, applied to the upper back, were read at 6 days. TCR yields differed between samples (mainly from small differences in pooled library volume).

Study-wide findings and caveats: Sensitizing to DPC left TCRs with a frequency above 1 in 1000 unaltered.

Remarks on this clonotype: Its target is not known.

The CDR3 is 17 amino acids. With 5 bases clipped from V and 3 bases from J, the junction kept 13 bases outside the gene matches. The germline V gene has CDR1 SGHAT and CDR2 FQDESV (reference sequence). It was the library that attached unique molecular identifiers to individual cDNA molecules. TCRdb called the RACE reads again in MiXCR, with one record for every CDR3 protein. The repertoire consists of approximately 80,000 distinct CDR3 sequences, with about 10% occurring once and the leading ten covering approximately 3.5%. Time point indicated: patch test 3, about 24 weeks after DPC sensitization. Described treatment: therapeutic diphenylcyclopropenone sensitization with weekly scalp DPC.

Sequenced material: whole blood, taken in connection with sensitization to the hapten diphenylcyclopropenone (DPC). The TCR was taken from a woman aged 45 to 65 with alopecia areata. Some clones in this sample may be carry-over from other donors' samples. V usage is TRBV11-1 and J usage is TRBJ2-1, with 7 bases lining up with TRBD1. CDR3 in amino acids: CASSQRWDSPNYNEQFF. CDR3 nucleotides: TGTGCCAGCAGCCAGAGGTGGGACAGTCCAAACTACAATGAGCAGTTCTTC.